The clone carrying this T cell receptor beta chain has a single count. The sample comes from a study of blood T cell repertoires in COVID-19. The CDR3 length is 16 residues. Germline assignment: CDR1 SGHVS and CDR2 FNYEAQ. Trimming cost V 1 base and J 5 bases, with 18 bases left between them. Assay: immunoSEQ multiplex PCR; the TCRdb copy retains only in-frame clones and omits some. The sample lists 300,000 to 450,000 clones, about 90% occurring once. The material sequenced was PBMCs or T cells enriched from blood (not recorded which). This sequence joins TRBV7-6 and TRBJ2-7; D is perhaps TRBD1 (6 bases). This sequence was found in a man aged 30-40 years who had recovered from COVID-19. CDR3 protein: CASSLGFGTSLDEQYF. CDR3 bases: TGTGCCAGCAGCTTAGGATTCGGGACAAGCTTAGACGAGCAGTACTTC.